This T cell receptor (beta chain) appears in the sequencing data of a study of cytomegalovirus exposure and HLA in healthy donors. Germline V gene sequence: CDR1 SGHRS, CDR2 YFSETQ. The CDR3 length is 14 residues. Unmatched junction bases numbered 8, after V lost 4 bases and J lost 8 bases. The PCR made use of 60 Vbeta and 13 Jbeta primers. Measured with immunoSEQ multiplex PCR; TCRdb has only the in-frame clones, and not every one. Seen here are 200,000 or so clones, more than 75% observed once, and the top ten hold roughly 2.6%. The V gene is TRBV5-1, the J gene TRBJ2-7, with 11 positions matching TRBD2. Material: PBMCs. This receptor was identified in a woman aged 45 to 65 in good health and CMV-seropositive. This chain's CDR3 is CASSTGTSGLQQYF. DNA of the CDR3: TGCGCCAGCAGCACCGGGACTAGCGGCCTCCAGCAGTACTTC.